This T cell receptor beta chain was found in a study of OX40 agonist ivuxolimab in advanced cancers. Study-level points and caveats: CD8+ T cells averaged more expanded clones than CD4+.

Germline V lookup: CDR1 SGHAT, CDR2 FQNNGV. This CDR3 is built from 14 residues. V was clipped by 1 base and J by 9 bases, with 12 bases between them. The assay was immunoSEQ multiplex PCR, and TCRdb's table has in-frame clones only and misses some. Among some 77,000 clones, just over 85% were seen once, and the ten largest hold approximately 2.6%. On this clone itself: Antigen specificity is unknown.

The chain uses TRBV11-2 and TRBJ2-2; possibly TRBD2 for D (5 bases). The sequenced sample was CD4+ or CD8+ T cells sorted from blood, obtained in a trial of the OX40 agonist ivuxolimab. The sequence came from an adult with an advanced solid tumor such as melanoma, head and neck, liver or kidney cancer. CDR3 DNA: TGTGCCAGCAGCTTAGCGACTACACACCGGGAGCTGTTTTTT. Amino acid sequence: CASSLATTHRELFF.